The present TCR beta chain was sequenced within a study of blood T cells in healthy people across ages. The second PCR ran roughly 6 to 11 cycles with a sample-barcoded 5' primer and J-beta primers. TCRdb ran MiXCR on the 5' RACE reads and lists one entry per CDR3 protein. The sample carries about 780,000 distinct CDR3 sequences, about 46% recorded once. This clonotype was detected ten times or more. Trimming removed 8 bases from V and 4 bases from J, with 10 bases in between. CDR1 is KGHSH, CDR2 LQKENI, per germline. This CDR3 is 12 amino acids long. The chain is built from TRBV18 and TRBJ2-3; D not certain. This clonotype was obtained from a man at least 80 years old in good health. The specimen was blood. CDR3 sequence reads: CASSPGADTQYF. In DNA, the CDR3 is TGTGCCAGCAGTCCTGGGGCAGATACGCAGTATTTT.